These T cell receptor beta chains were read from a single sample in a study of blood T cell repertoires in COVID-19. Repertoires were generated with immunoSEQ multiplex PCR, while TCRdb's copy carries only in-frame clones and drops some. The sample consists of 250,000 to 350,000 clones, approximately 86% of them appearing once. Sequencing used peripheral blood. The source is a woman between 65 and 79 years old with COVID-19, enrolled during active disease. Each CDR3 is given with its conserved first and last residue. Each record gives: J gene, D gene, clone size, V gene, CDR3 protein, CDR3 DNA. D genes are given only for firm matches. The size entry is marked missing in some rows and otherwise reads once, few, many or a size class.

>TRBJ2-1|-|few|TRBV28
CASTVPSINEQFF
TGTGCCAGCACGGTCCCATCAATTAATGAGCAGTTCTTC
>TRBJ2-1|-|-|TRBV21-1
CASSKGAILRTSGGAYWYNEQFF
TGTGCCAGCAGCAAAGGGGCTATCCTTAGGACTAGCGGGGGGGCCTATTGGTACAATGAGCAGTTCTTC
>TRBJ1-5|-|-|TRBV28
CASRTGGSNQPQHF
TGTGCCAGCAGGACGGGAGGTAGCAATCAGCCCCAGCATTTT
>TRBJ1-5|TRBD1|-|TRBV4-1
CASSQDWGQGAGQPQHF
TGCGCCAGCAGCCAAGATTGGGGACAGGGGGCTGGTCAGCCCCAGCATTTT
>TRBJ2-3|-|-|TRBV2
CASTLSAWAEDTQYF
TGTGCCAGCACCTTGTCTGCGTGGGCAGAGGATACGCAGTATTTT
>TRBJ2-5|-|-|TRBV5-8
CASRPRGAPQETQYF
TGTGCCAGCAGACCCCGGGGGGCCCCCCAAGAGACCCAGTACTTC
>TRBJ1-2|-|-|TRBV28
CASSSTGSINYGYTF
TGTGCCAGCAGTTCTACAGGGAGTATTAACTATGGCTACACCTTC
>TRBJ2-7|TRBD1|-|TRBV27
CASTVTGQGSYEQYF
TGTGCCAGCACCGTTACGGGACAGGGATCCTACGAGCAGTACTTC
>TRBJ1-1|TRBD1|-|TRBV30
CAWSVDRGTEAFF
TGTGCCTGGAGTGTAGACAGGGGCACTGAAGCTTTCTTT
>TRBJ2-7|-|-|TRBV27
CASSPSGRPFYEQYF
TGTGCCAGCAGTCCCAGCGGAAGACCATTCTACGAGCAGTACTTC
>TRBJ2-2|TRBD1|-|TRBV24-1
CATSDSGTQGTNTGELFF
TGTGCCACCAGTGATTCGGGAACACAGGGGACGAACACCGGGGAGCTGTTTTTT
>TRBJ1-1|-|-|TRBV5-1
CASSLGQTSLNTEAFF
TGCGCCAGCAGCTTGGGACAGACTTCCTTGAACACTGAAGCTTTCTTT
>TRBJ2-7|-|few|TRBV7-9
CASSPRGYEQYF
TGTGCCAGCAGCCCCCGGGGCTACGAGCAGTACTTC
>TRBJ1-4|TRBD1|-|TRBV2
CASSERDRYNEKLFF
TGTGCCAGCAGTGAAAGGGACAGGTATAATGAAAAACTGTTTTTT
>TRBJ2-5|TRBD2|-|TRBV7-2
CASSFPRMKLAGVQETQYF
TGTGCCAGCAGCTTCCCGCGGATGAAACTAGCGGGGGTACAAGAGACCCAGTACTTC
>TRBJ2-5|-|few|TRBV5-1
CASSLERAGETQYF
TGCGCCAGCAGCTTGGAGAGGGCCGGGGAGACCCAGTACTTC
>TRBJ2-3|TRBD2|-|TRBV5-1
CASSSTSGGTDTQYF
TGCGCCAGCAGCTCGACTAGCGGGGGAACAGATACGCAGTATTTT
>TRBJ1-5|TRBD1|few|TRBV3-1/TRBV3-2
CASSQDATGGQPQHF
TGTGCCAGCAGCCAAGATGCAACAGGGGGTCAGCCCCAGCATTTT
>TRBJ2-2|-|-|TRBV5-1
CASSAQTGTNTGELFF
TGCGCCAGCAGCGCACAGACAGGCACGAACACCGGGGAGCTGTTTTTT
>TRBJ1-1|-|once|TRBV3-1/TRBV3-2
CASSPSDRNTEAFF
TGTGCCAGCAGCCCGAGCGACAGGAACACTGAAGCTTTCTTT
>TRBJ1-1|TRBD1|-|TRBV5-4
CASSLDRDSEAFF
TGTGCCAGCAGCTTGGACAGGGACAGTGAAGCTTTCTTT
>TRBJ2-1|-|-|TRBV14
CASSHYREGVQFF
TGTGCCAGCAGCCATTACAGGGAGGGTGTGCAGTTCTTC
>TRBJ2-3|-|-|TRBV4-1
CASSHPNGETQYF
TGCGCCAGCAGCCATCCTAACGGGGAAACGCAGTATTTT
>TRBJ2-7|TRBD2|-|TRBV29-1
CSVEGGAGGAYEQYF
TGCAGCGTTGAAGGCGGAGCGGGGGGTGCCTACGAGCAGTACTTC
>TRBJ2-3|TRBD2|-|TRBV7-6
CASSVRLAGDATDTQYF
TGTGCCAGCAGCGTCCGACTAGCGGGGGACGCCACAGATACGCAGTATTTT
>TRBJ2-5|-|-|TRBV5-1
CASSLGRAQETQYF
TGCGCCAGCAGCTTGGGGAGGGCCCAAGAGACCCAGTACTTC
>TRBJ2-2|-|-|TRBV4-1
CASSYPKGEVNTGELFF
TGCGCCAGCAGCTACCCTAAGGGGGAAGTAAACACCGGGGAGCTGTTTTTT
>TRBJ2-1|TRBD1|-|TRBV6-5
CASTAGTATYNEQFF
TGTGCCAGCACCGCCGGGACAGCAACCTACAATGAGCAGTTCTTC
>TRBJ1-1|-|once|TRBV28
CASNLGQRNTEAFF
TGTGCCAGCAACTTAGGACAGAGAAACACTGAAGCTTTCTTT
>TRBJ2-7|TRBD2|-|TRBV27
CASSLSRSSGGSYEQYF
TGTGCCAGCAGTTTATCGAGAAGTAGCGGGGGTTCCTACGAGCAGTACTTC
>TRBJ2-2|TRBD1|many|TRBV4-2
CASSQDPAGGGGELFF
TGTGCCAGCAGCCAAGATCCGGCAGGGGGCGGGGGGGAGCTGTTTTTT
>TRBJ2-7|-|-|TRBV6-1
CASSERVTYEQYF
TGTGCCAGCAGTGAGAGGGTCACCTACGAGCAGTACTTC
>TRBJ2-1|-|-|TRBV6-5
CASSYDNSHGNEQFF
TGTGCCAGCAGTTACGACAACTCCCATGGCAATGAGCAGTTCTTC
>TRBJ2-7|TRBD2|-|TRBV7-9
CASSFPAGGPNYEQYF
TGTGCCAGCAGCTTCCCAGCGGGGGGCCCAAACTACGAGCAGTACTTC
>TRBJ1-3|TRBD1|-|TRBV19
CAGTEISGNTIYF
TGTGCCGGGACAGAAATCTCTGGAAACACCATATATTTT
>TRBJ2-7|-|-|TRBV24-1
CATSDPNSPREQYF
TGTGCCACCAGTGACCCGAATTCTCCTAGAGAGCAGTACTTC
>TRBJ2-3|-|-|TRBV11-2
CASSPTGGLPDTQYF
TGTGCCAGCAGCCCAACAGGTGGCCTCCCAGATACGCAGTATTTT
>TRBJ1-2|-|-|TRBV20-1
CSAGGGFLSGYTF
TGCAGTGCTGGTGGCGGATTTTTGAGTGGCTACACCTTC
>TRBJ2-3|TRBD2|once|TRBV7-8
CASSSGGRWQGDTQYF
TGTGCCAGCAGTTCGGGGGGGCGGTGGCAAGGAGATACGCAGTATTTT
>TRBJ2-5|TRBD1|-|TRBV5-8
CASRPDRAGETQYF
TGTGCCAGCAGACCTGACAGGGCCGGAGAGACCCAGTACTTC
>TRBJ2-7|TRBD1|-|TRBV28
CASSLDRDSSYEQYF
TGTGCCAGCAGTCTCGATCGGGACAGCTCCTACGAGCAGTACTTC
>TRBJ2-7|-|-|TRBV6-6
CASKPSGVYEQYF
TGTGCCAGCAAACCCTCCGGGGTGTACGAGCAGTACTTC
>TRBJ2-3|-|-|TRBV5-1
CASSPPGGGSTDTQYF
TGCGCCAGCAGCCCCCCGGGGGGCGGGAGCACAGATACGCAGTATTTT
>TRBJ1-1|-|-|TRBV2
CASSYATRYAFF
TGTGCCAGCAGTTACGCAACTCGGTACGCTTTCTTT
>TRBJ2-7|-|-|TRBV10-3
CAISGGVYEQYF
TGTGCCATCAGTGGGGGGGTCTACGAGCAGTACTTC
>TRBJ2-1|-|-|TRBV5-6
CASSLAGGPQDEQFF
TGTGCCAGCAGCTTGGCCGGGGGGCCCCAGGATGAGCAGTTCTTC
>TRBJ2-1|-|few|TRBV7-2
CASSLFEGWVYNEQFF
TGTGCCAGCAGCTTATTTGAGGGTTGGGTCTACAATGAGCAGTTCTTC
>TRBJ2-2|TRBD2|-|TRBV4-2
CASSQLDGGTGELFF
TGTGCCAGCAGCCAACTAGACGGGGGGACCGGGGAGCTGTTTTTT
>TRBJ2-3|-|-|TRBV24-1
CATSDMRGTDTQYF
TGTGCCACCAGTGATATGCGGGGCACAGATACGCAGTATTTT
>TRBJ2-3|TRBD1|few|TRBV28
CASSPPGQGSGYTQYF
TGTGCCAGCAGTCCCCCGGGACAGGGGTCTGGTTATACGCAGTATTTT
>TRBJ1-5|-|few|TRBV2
CASSADYSNQPQHF
TGTGCCAGCAGTGCAGACTATAGCAATCAGCCCCAGCATTTT
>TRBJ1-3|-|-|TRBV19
CASSPTVNSGNTIYF
TGTGCCAGTAGTCCTACAGTGAACTCTGGAAACACCATATATTTT
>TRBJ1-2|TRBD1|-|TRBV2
CANRDRIGYGYTF
TGTGCCAACCGGGACAGGATTGGGTATGGCTACACCTTC
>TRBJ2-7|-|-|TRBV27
CASSASDSPNSYEQYF
TGTGCCAGCAGTGCTTCGGACAGCCCAAACTCCTACGAGCAGTACTTC
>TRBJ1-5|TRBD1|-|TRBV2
CASSDGTGANQPQHF
TGTGCCAGCAGTGACGGGACAGGGGCGAATCAGCCCCAGCATTTT
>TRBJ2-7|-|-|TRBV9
CASSILGGEQYF
TGTGCCAGCAGCATTTTGGGGGGCGAGCAGTACTTC
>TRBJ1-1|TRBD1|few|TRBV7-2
CASSFGTGVWTEAFF
TGTGCCAGCAGCTTTGGGACAGGGGTATGGACTGAAGCTTTCTTT
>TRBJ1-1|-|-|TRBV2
CASSESREGTEAFF
TGTGCCAGCAGTGAAAGTCGGGAAGGCACTGAAGCTTTCTTT